This is a list of T cell receptor beta chains from one sample in a study of blood T cell repertoires in COVID-19. Assay: immunoSEQ multiplex PCR; the TCRdb copy retains only in-frame clones and omits some. Of roughly 71,000 clones listed, approximately 81% are singletons. The sample consisted of peripheral blood. All receptors derive from a man in his fifties with active COVID-19. Both conserved end residues are part of each CDR3. The D gene is left open where the match is weak. Clone sizes are given selectively: once, few, many, or a class where the clone is expanded.

CDR3nt,CDR3aa,abundance,j_gene,d_gene,v_gene,len
TGTGCCAGCAGCGACATTCGAGGGGGCGGCCGGGAAAAACTGTTTTTT,CASSDIRGGGREKLFF,.,TRBJ1-4,TRBD1,TRBV2,16
TGTGCCAGTAGACCTAGCGGCCCAGGGTACGAGCAGTACTTC,CASRPSGPGYEQYF,.,TRBJ2-7,TRBD2,TRBV19,14
TGTGCCAGCAGCTTCGGGACAGGGACTCTTCAGCCCCAGCATTTT,CASSFGTGTLQPQHF,.,TRBJ1-5,TRBD1,TRBV5-5,15
TGTGCCAGCTCACCAGCAGGCTCGAATTCACCCCTCCACTTT,CASSPAGSNSPLHF,.,TRBJ1-6,.,TRBV18,14
TGCGCCAGCAGCTTGGGTGAGGATAGGGGCGGCTACACCTTC,CASSLGEDRGGYTF,.,TRBJ1-2,.,TRBV5-1,14
TGTGCTAGTGGTTTGGCTTTGGCTCTCTTTAACAATGAGCAGTTCTTC,CASGLALALFNNEQFF,.,TRBJ2-1,.,TRBV12-5,16
TGTGCCAGCATGGGCAGCCGCTTCAATCAGCCCCAGCATTTT,CASMGSRFNQPQHF,.,TRBJ1-5,.,TRBV7-2,14
TGTGCCAGCAGCCCCCGACAGGGGGCAAGTGGAAACACCATATATTTT,CASSPRQGASGNTIYF,.,TRBJ1-3,TRBD1,TRBV7-2,16
TGCAGCGCCGCCGGAGGGAGAAAGGGGGAAAAACTGTTTTTT,CSAAGGRKGEKLFF,.,TRBJ1-4,.,TRBV29-1,14
TGTGCCAGCCGCGGACAAATCAATGAAAAACTGTTTTTT,CASRGQINEKLFF,.,TRBJ1-4,.,TRBV18,13
TGTGCCAGCAGGAGCGGGAGTAATCCGTTCTTC,CASRSGSNPFF,.,TRBJ2-1,TRBD2,TRBV25-1,11
TGTGCCAGCAGCTTAGAAACGGGACTAGTCGGGATCTACGAGCAGTACTTC,CASSLETGLVGIYEQYF,.,TRBJ2-7,TRBD2,TRBV7-6,17
TGTGCCAGCAGCTCAGGGGACAGAGGGAGGGAGCAGTACTTC,CASSSGDRGREQYF,.,TRBJ2-7,.,TRBV7-9,14
TGTGCCAGCAGCTTATTGCGGGACAGGGGAAAGGTAAGTGTCGCTGAAGCTTTCTTT,CASSLLRDRGKVSVAEAFF,.,TRBJ1-1,TRBD1,TRBV7-6,19
TGCAGTGCTGACAGGGTAGAGACCCAGTACTTC,CSADRVETQYF,.,TRBJ2-5,TRBD1,TRBV20-1,11
TGTGCCATCAGTCCTTCAACAGGGGAAGGTGAAAAACTGTTTTTT,CAISPSTGEGEKLFF,.,TRBJ1-4,TRBD1,TRBV10-3,15
TGTGCCAGCAGTGAACAGGGGTTTAAAGAGACCCAGTACTTC,CASSEQGFKETQYF,once,TRBJ2-5,.,TRBV2,14
TGTGCCAGCAGCTTAGAATGGGGTGGGGGGTACGAGCAGTACTTC,CASSLEWGGGYEQYF,.,TRBJ2-7,.,TRBV7-2,15
TGTGCCAGCAGGGGTCAGGGGGCGAGCAATTCACCCCTCCACTTT,CASRGQGASNSPLHF,.,TRBJ1-6,TRBD1,TRBV9,15
TGTGCCAGCAGCGTCACTCCCGGGGGGACCTACGAGCAGTACTTC,CASSVTPGGTYEQYF,.,TRBJ2-7,TRBD2,TRBV7-6,15
TGTGCCAGCAGCTTGGAGGACAGGCCCGGCACTGAAGCTTTCTTT,CASSLEDRPGTEAFF,.,TRBJ1-1,TRBD1,TRBV7-9,15
TGTGCCAGTAGTACAACCGGGACAGGGGGTACGCCCCAGCATTTT,CASSTTGTGGTPQHF,.,TRBJ1-5,TRBD1,TRBV19,15
TGCGCCAGCAGCTCTGAAGGACACTCCACCGACCATTATGGCTACACCTTC,CASSSEGHSTDHYGYTF,once,TRBJ1-2,.,TRBV5-1,17
TGTGCCAGCAGCTTGGAGGGGCCACAGGGGGAATCACCCCTCCACTTT,CASSLEGPQGESPLHF,.,TRBJ1-6,TRBD1,TRBV5-4,16
TGTGCCATCAGGATACAGGGGAACACTGAAGCTTTCTTT,CAIRIQGNTEAFF,.,TRBJ1-1,.,TRBV10-3,13